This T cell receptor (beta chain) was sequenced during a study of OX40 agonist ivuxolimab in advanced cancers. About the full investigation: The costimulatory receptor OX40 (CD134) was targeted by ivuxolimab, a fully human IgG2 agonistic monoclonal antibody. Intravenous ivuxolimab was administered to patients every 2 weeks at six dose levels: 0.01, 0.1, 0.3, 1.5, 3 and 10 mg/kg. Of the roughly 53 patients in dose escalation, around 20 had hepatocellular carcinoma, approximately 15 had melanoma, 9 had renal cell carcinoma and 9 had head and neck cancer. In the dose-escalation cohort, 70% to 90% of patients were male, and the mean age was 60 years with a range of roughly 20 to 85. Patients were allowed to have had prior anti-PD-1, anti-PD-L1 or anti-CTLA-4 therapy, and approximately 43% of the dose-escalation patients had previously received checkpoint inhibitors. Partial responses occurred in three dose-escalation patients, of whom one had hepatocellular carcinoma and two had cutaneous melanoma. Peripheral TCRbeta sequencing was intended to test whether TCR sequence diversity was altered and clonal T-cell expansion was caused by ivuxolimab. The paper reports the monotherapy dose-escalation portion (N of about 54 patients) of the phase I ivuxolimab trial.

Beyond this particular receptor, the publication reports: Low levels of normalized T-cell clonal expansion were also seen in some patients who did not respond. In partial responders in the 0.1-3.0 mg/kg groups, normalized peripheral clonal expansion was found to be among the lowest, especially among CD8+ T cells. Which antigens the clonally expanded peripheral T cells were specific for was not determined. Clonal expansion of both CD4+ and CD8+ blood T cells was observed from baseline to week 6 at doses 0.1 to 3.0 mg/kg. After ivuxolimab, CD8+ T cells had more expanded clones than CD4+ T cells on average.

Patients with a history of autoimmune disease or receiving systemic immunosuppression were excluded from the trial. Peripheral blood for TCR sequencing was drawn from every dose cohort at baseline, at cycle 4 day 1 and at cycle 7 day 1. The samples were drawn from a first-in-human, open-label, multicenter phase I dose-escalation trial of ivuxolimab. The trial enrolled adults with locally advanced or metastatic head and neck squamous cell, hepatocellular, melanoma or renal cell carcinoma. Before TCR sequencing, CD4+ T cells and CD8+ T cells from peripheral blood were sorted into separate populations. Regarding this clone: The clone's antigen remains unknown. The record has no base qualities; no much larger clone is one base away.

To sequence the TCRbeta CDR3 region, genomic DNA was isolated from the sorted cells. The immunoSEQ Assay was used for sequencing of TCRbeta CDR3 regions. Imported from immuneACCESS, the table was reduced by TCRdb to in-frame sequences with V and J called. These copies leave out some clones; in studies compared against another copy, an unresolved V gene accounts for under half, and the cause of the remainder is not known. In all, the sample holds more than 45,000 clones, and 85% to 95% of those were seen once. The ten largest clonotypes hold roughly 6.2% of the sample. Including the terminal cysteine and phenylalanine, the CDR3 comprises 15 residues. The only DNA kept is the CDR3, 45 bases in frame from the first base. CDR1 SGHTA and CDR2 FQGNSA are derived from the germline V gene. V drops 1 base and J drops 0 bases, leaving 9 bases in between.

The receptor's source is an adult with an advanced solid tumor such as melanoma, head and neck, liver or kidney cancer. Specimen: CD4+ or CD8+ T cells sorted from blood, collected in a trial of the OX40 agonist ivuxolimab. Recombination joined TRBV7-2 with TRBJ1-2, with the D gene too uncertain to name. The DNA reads TGTGCCAGCAGCTTAGAGTCAGGAACTAACTATGGCTACACCTTC. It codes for CASSLESGTNYGYTF.